These 28 T cell receptor beta chains were all obtained from the same sample, sequenced in a study of monozygotic twins with inflammatory bowel disease. TCRdb reprocessed the 5' RACE reads and stores each CDR3 protein as one record, lacking DNA. The sample yields over 110,000 distinct CDR3 sequences, of which the top ten take up 2% to 3%. The sample taken for sequencing was blood. These receptors were collected from a human donor with ulcerative colitis or Crohn's disease, or a healthy co-twin of an affected twin (not recorded which).

The gene calls are TRBV5-4 and TRBJ2-1; TCRdb's D call of TRBD2 is untestable without DNA. The length of the CDR3 is 16 residues. Germline V gives CDR1 SGHNT, CDR2 YYREEE (reference sequence). CDR3 region: CASSPVGTSGGNEQFF.

The chain carries TRBV7-2 and TRBJ1-3. CDR3 length equals 16 residues. Germline CDR1 SGHTA, CDR2 FQGNSA. The CDR3 sequence: CASSLTRVSSGNTIYF.

The V and J genes are TRBV10-3 and TRBJ2-4. Germline V CDR1 and CDR2: ENHRY, SYGVKD. The CDR3 covers 13 residues. CDR3: CAISEGLENIQYF.

V is TRBV6-4 and J is TRBJ2-5; TCRdb calls TRBD2, which cannot be checked without DNA. The CDR3 totals 15 residues. Germline CDR1 MRHNA, CDR2 SNTAGT. CDR3 in amino acids: CASSEESGVGETQYF.

This CDR3 reads CSALPSRGGTDTQYF. V and J are TRBV20-1 and TRBJ2-3; the TCRdb D gene call, TRBD2, has no DNA to confirm it. Looked up from germline, CDR1 is DFQATT and CDR2 is SNEGSKA (reference sequence). The CDR3 has 15 residues.

V usage is TRBV7-6 and J usage is TRBJ2-5. The CDR3 contains 12 residues. CDR1 and CDR2 from the germline V gene are SGHVS and FNYEAQ. CDR3 residues: CASSQLWETQYF.

The rearrangement links TRBV6-1 to TRBJ2-1; TCRdb picks TRBD2, but there is no DNA to check that call. Germline CDR1 reads MNHNS; CDR2 reads SASEGT. The CDR3 loop spans 15 amino acids. CDR3 sequence: CASRSSGGAGNEQFF.

The genes are TRBV6-1 and TRBJ2-2; the D call from TCRdb, TRBD2, cannot be confirmed without DNA. The CDR3 runs 15 residues. CDR1 and CDR2 (germline): MNHNS, SASEGT. CDR3 region: CASSRTSGGTGELFF.

This chain connects TRBV18 to TRBJ1-1. The CDR3 length is 18 residues. Per germline, CDR1 KGHSH and CDR2 LQKENI. The chain's CDR3 is CASSPLAPLPSVGTEAFF. Filled out from reference TRBV18 and TRBJ1-1, the complete variable domain reads NAGVMQNPRHLVRRRGQEARLRCSPMKGHSHVYWYRQLPEEGLKFMVYLQKENIIDESGMPKERFSAEFPKEGPSILRIQQVVRGDSAAYFCASSPLAPLPSVGTEAFFGQGTRLTVV.

V gene TRBV6-5 combines with J gene TRBJ2-7; TCRdb names TRBD1, which stays unverified in the absence of DNA. CDR1 is MNHEY and CDR2 is SVGAGI in the germline V gene. The CDR3 contains 16 residues. The CDR3 loop is CASSYRTGGHSYEQYF.

V gene TRBV27 combines with J gene TRBJ1-5; TCRdb selects TRBD1, and the lack of DNA leaves this call unchecked. The CDR3 extends over 14 amino acids. Germline CDR1 MNHEY, CDR2 SMNVEV (reference sequence). CDR3 region: CASSLRDSNQPQHF.

This CDR3 reads CASSGGISSDTQYF. V usage is TRBV19 and J usage is TRBJ2-3; the D gene TCRdb calls, TRBD2, cannot be checked with no DNA. CDR3 length equals 14 residues. CDR1 is LNHDA, CDR2 SQIVND, per germline (reference sequence).

The chain employs TRBV5-1 and TRBJ2-7; TCRdb outputs TRBD1, but without DNA this stays unchecked. The V gene's germline CDR1 is SGHRS and CDR2 YFSETQ. The CDR3 is 12 amino acids. The CDR3 region is CASSLGASEQYF.

The chain combines TRBV7-2 with TRBJ2-5; the TRBD2 assignment by TCRdb is unverifiable without DNA. CDR3 length: 14 amino acids. Germline lookup yields CDR1 SGHTA and CDR2 FQGNSA. This CDR3 is CASSPGTAGGTQYF.

V is TRBV29-1 and J is TRBJ1-1; TCRdb returns TRBD1, unconfirmable since there is no DNA. Germline loops: CDR1 SQVTM, CDR2 ANQGSEA. This CDR3 spans 13 amino acids. CDR3 in amino acids: CSVERRENTEAFF.

V is TRBV7-6 and J is TRBJ2-1; as DNA is missing, the TRBD2 call by TCRdb cannot be tested. The germline CDR1 and CDR2 sequences are SGHVS and FNYEAQ. CDR3 size: 17 residues. The CDR3 is CASRGLAGTGGYNEQFF.

The chain has TRBV5-1 and TRBJ2-3; checking the TCRdb D call of TRBD1 is not possible without DNA. The CDR3 contains 17 residues. CDR1 is SGHRS and CDR2 is YFSETQ in the germline V gene. The chain's CDR3 is CASSRRTGGSNTDTQYF.

This chain uses TRBV7-2 with TRBJ2-1; with no DNA, the TCRdb D assignment of TRBD1 cannot be verified. The germline CDR1 and CDR2 sequences are SGHTA and FQGNSA. The CDR3 loop spans 15 amino acids. This CDR3 is CASSSGQGLHNEQFF.

The rearrangement links TRBV18 to TRBJ1-1; TCRdb calls TRBD1, which cannot be checked without DNA. Germline V lookup: CDR1 KGHSH, CDR2 LQKENI. The CDR3 contains 19 residues. This CDR3 is CASSPGTGGGNGAYTEAFF.

The rearrangement joins TRBV4-3 to TRBJ1-2. The CDR3 has 14 residues. In germline, CDR1 is LGHNA, CDR2 YSLEER. CDR3 region: CASSQRTDSYGYTF.

The chain employs TRBV4-1 and TRBJ1-6. CDR1 is MGHRA, CDR2 YSYEKL, per germline. CDR3 length: 16 residues. The CDR3 loop is CASSQADTINNSPLHF.

The chain joins TRBV20-1 to TRBJ1-1; no DNA is available, so the TRBD1 call from TCRdb remains unchecked. The germline V gene has CDR1 DFQATT and CDR2 SNEGSKA (reference sequence). The CDR3 covers 12 residues. CDR3 amino acids: CSAGPRVTEAFF.

The chain joins TRBV6-5 to TRBJ1-4; TCRdb's D call of TRBD1 is untestable without DNA. The CDR3 is made up of 17 amino acids. Germline CDR1 reads MNHEY; CDR2 reads SVGAGI. The CDR3 loop reads CASSYARGKRTNEKLFF.

The chain has TRBV20-1 and TRBJ2-3; TCRdb names TRBD1, which stays unverified in the absence of DNA. This CDR3 is 14 amino acids long. The germline V gene has CDR1 DFQATT and CDR2 SNEGSKA (reference sequence). The CDR3 reads CSARRTGSTDTQYF.

J is TRBJ2-3 and V is TRBV20-1; TCRdb gives TRBD2 as the D gene, but with no DNA this cannot be confirmed. The CDR3 has 14 amino acids. Germline CDR1 and CDR2: DFQATT and SNEGSKA (reference sequence). CDR3 loop: CSARAAGHTDTQYF.

The chain carries TRBV5-4 and TRBJ2-7; TCRdb designates TRBD2, a call that cannot be tested without DNA. CDR3 length: 15 amino acids. Per germline, CDR1 SGHNT and CDR2 YYREEE (reference sequence). The CDR3 region is CVSSLGVGSSYEQYF. Variable domain in full (rest from reference TRBV5-4 and TRBJ2-7): ETGVTQSPTHLIKTRGQQVTLRCSSQSGHNTVSWYQQALGQGPQFIFQYYREEENGRGNFPPRFSGLQFPNYSSELNVNALELDDSALYLCVSSLGVGSSYEQYFGPGTRLTVT.

This chain joins TRBV20-1 and TRBJ2-7; checking the TCRdb D call of TRBD2 is not possible without DNA. Germline V gene sequence: CDR1 DFQATT, CDR2 SNEGSKA (reference sequence). This CDR3 contains 15 residues. The CDR3 loop reads CNARWASGDSYEQYF.

The CDR3 sequence is CASSQGSVAGNTIYF. This sequence joins TRBV4-1 and TRBJ1-3. CDR3 length equals 15 residues. CDR1 and CDR2 from the germline V gene are MGHRA and YSYEKL.